The source of this TCR beta chain is a study of cytomegalovirus exposure and HLA in healthy donors. Study-wide results and limits: Most TCR sequences showed up rarely, but some public TCRs showed up in many donors. Versus the approximately 670-donor mean, an Asian-associated ancestry cluster reportedly showed fewer N-insertions in a later analysis. Available immune exposure information was restricted to CMV serostatus only.

The CDR3 sequence is 13 residues long. Germline values: CDR1 GTSNPN, CDR2 SVGIG (reference sequence). With 5 bases removed from V and 3 bases from J, the gap between germline ends came to 13 bases. This clone has a single count. Its matching antigen is unknown. PCR amplification relied on 60 Vbeta primers (plus 13 Jbeta primers). Some clones are missing from TCRdb's copy, which holds only in-frame ones; the method was immunoSEQ multiplex PCR. The table has some 150,000 clones, approximately 85% seen once. The rearrangement joins TRBV30 to TRBJ1-1; D uncertain. The clonotype was recovered from a man over 45 in good health and CMV-seropositive. The sequenced sample consisted of PBMCs. The chain's CDR3 is CAWSGKRDTEAFF. The CDR3 bases are TGTGCCTGGTCCGGGAAAAGGGACACTGAAGCTTTCTTT.